The 8 T cell receptor beta chains below come from one sample, sequenced in a study of blood T cell repertoires in COVID-19. The protocol was immunoSEQ multiplex PCR, while the TCRdb copy is restricted to in-frame clones and leaves out a portion. Of about 270,000 clones listed, approximately 90% are singletons. Sequenced sample: PBMCs or T cells enriched from blood (not recorded which). These receptors were taken from a woman in her twenties or thirties with acute COVID-19.

The V gene is TRBV28, the J gene TRBJ1-1; 11 bases are shared with TRBD1. Germline loops: CDR1 MDHEN, CDR2 SYDVKM. CDR3 length equals 14 residues. Trimming removed 6 bases from V and 2 bases from J; junction bases left unmatched: 2. CDR3 sequence (DNA): TGTGCCAGCAGGGGGACAGGGGGAAACACTGAAGCTTTCTTT. Translated, it gives CASRGTGGNTEAFF.

CDR3 amino acids: CSVEDGASGRLYNEQFF. As DNA, the CDR3 is TGCAGCGTTGAAGATGGGGCTAGCGGGAGGCTCTACAATGAGCAGTTCTTC. The chain joins TRBV29-1 to TRBJ2-1, with 11 bases matching TRBD2. This CDR3 comprises 17 residues. V was clipped by 0 bases and J by 3 bases; unmatched bases: 7. Germline V gene sequence: CDR1 SQVTM, CDR2 ANQGSEA.

The genes are TRBV25-1 and TRBJ2-1, with D tentatively TRBD2 (5 bases). V shed 2 bases and J shed 7 bases, with 12 bases lying between them. The CDR3 has 14 amino acids. Looked up from germline, CDR1 is MGHDK and CDR2 is SYGVNS. The CDR3 reads CASSEKFERNEQFF. DNA of the CDR3: TGTGCCAGCAGTGAAAAGTTTGAGCGGAATGAGCAGTTCTTC.

The V and J genes are TRBV6-5 and TRBJ2-1; TRBD2 is a possible D gene (5 bases). Trimming removed 0 bases at V and 1 base at J, with 7 bases between. Germline V gene data show CDR1 as MNHEY and CDR2 as SVGAGI. The CDR3 is 15 amino acids. CDR3 coding DNA: TGTGCCAGCAGTTACTCCAGGAGGTCCTACAATGAGCAGTTCTTC. The encoded protein is CASSYSRRSYNEQFF.

The J gene is TRBJ2-7, the V gene TRBV24-1, with 10 bases identical to TRBD1. Germline V lookup: CDR1 KGHDR, CDR2 SFDVKD. This CDR3 spans 14 amino acids. With V trimmed by 3 bases and J by 3 bases, 1 base remained unmatched. This chain's CDR3 is CATSDRDRGYEQYF. As DNA, the CDR3 is TGTGCCACCAGTGATCGGGACAGGGGCTACGAGCAGTACTTC.

The table lists this clone with a few counts. V is TRBV5-1 and J is TRBJ1-4; tentative D call: TRBD1 (6 bases). The length of the CDR3 is 15 residues. Trimming shortened V by 4 bases and J by 5 bases, and 15 bases separated the two germline ends. Germline V CDR1 and CDR2: SGHRS, YFSETQ. The CDR3 region is CASSPDGRGNEKLFF. CDR3 nucleotides: TGCGCCAGCAGCCCGGACGGCAGGGGAAATGAAAAACTGTTTTTT.

The chain is built from TRBV10-3 and TRBJ2-1, with D maybe TRBD2 (6 bases). V dropped 5 bases and J dropped 7 bases, with 15 bases sitting between them. This CDR3 region has 14 residues. Germline V gene sequence: CDR1 ENHRY, CDR2 SYGVKD. For the CDR3, the DNA is TGTGCCATCAGTTTCCAGGAGGGCCATAATGAGCAGTTCTTC. It translates to CAISFQEGHNEQFF.

The V gene is TRBV27, the J gene TRBJ2-7; tentative D call: TRBD2 (5 bases). V was trimmed by 2 bases and J by 6 bases, leaving 8 bases between them. The CDR3 loop spans 12 amino acids. CDR1 is MNHEY, CDR2 SMNVEV, per germline (reference sequence). The CDR3 DNA is TGTGCCAGCAGTTTAGCAGGAGGCGAGCAGTACTTC. This gives the protein CASSLAGGEQYF.